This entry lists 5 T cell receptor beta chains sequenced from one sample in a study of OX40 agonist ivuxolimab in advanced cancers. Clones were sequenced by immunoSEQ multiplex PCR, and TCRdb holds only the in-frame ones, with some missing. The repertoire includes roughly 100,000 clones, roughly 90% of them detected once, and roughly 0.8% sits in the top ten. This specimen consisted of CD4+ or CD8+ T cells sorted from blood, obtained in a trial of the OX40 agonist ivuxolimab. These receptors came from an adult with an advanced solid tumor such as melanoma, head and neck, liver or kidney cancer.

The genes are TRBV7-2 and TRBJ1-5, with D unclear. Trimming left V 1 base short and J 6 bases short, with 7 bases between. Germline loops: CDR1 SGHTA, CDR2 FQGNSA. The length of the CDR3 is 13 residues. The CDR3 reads CASSLDWGQPQHF. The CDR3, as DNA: TGTGCCAGCAGCTTAGACTGGGGTCAGCCCCAGCATTTT.

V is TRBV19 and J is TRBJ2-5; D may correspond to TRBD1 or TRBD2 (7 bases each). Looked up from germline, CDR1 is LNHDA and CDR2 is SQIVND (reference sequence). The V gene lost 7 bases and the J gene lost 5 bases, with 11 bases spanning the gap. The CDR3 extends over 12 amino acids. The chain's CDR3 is CASTGGGETQYF. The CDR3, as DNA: TGTGCCAGTACAGGGGGAGGGGAGACCCAGTACTTC.

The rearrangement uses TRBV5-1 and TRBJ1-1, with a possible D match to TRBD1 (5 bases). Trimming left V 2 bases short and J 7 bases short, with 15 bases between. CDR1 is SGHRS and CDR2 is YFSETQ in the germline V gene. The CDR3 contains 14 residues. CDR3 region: CASSFRGLIDEAFF. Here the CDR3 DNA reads TGCGCCAGCAGCTTCCGGGGCCTAATCGATGAAGCTTTCTTT.

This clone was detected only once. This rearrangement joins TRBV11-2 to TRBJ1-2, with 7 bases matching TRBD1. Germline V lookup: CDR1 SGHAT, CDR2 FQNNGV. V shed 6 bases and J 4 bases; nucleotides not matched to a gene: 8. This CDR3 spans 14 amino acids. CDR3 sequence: CASSSGGQLYGYTF. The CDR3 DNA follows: TGTGCCAGCAGTTCCGGGGGACAGCTCTATGGCTACACCTTC.

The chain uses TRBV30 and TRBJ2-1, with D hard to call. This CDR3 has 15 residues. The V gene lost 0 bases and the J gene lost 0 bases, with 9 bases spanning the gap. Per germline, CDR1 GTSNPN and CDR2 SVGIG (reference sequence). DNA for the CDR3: TGTGCCTGGAGTGTACCCCGCGGCTCCTACAATGAGCAGTTCTTC. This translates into CAWSVPRGSYNEQFF.